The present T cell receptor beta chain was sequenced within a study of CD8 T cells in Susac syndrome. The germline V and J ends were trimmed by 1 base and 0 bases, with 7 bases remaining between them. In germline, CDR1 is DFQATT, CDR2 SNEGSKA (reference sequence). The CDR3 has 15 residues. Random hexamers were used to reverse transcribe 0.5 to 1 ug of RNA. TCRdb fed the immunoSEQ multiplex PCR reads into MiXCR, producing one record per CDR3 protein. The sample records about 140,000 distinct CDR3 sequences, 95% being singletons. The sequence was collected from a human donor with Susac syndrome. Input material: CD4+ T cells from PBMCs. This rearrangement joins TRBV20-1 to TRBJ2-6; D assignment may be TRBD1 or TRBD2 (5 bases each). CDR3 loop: CSARGGTSGANVLTF. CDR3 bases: TGCAGTGCTAGAGGGGGGACCTCTGGGGCCAACGTCCTGACTTTC.